The T cell receptor (beta chain) described here comes from a study of STAT5B mutations in CD4+ large granular lymphocyte leukemia. Study-level information: The CDR3 'QG' motif was associated with a particular HLA allele among healthy donors. Findings and caveats of the study: CD4-sorted patient repertoires seemed more clonal than healthy CD4+ repertoires. TRBV06-family usage was enriched in top patient clones (8/27) versus controls (2/35).

This CDR3 spans 14 amino acids. V dropped 6 bases and J dropped 4; count of bases not matched to a gene: 7. In germline, CDR1 is LNHDA, CDR2 SQIVND (reference sequence). Healthy controls were blood donor buffy coats. Produced via immunoSEQ multiplex PCR; TCRdb's table is partial and in-frame only. The repertoire includes roughly 40,000 clones, roughly 76% of them detected once, and less than 4% sits in the top ten. As for this clone: Antigen specificity is unknown.

This receptor was identified in a human donor in good health. Sequencing input: CD4+ T cells from blood buffy coats. The chain carries TRBV19 and TRBJ2-5; 8 bases fit TRBD2. This CDR3 reads CASRAAGDGETQYF. CDR3 coding DNA: TGTGCCAGTAGGGCAGCGGGAGACGGAGAGACCCAGTACTTC.